These T cell receptor beta chains were read from a single sample in a study of cytotoxic CD8 clonotypes in ibrutinib-treated CLL. Generated by immunoSEQ multiplex PCR, the TCRdb table keeps only in-frame clones and is missing some. The table includes 30,000 or so clones, less than 60% detected once. The sample here was PBMCs, taken before ibrutinib treatment. All receptors derive from a human donor with chronic lymphocytic leukemia. CDR3s include the opening cysteine and the closing phenylalanine or tryptophan. Each record gives: J gene, V gene, D gene, CDR3 protein. D genes are given only for firm matches.

J gene: TRBJ1-2; V gene: TRBV7-2; D gene: .; CDR3 protein: CASSLDHTSHYGYTF
J gene: TRBJ1-1; V gene: TRBV7-9; D gene: TRBD1; CDR3 protein: CASSPPGTGGTEAFF
J gene: TRBJ2-5; V gene: TRBV20-1; D gene: .; CDR3 protein: CSARGLKTQYF
J gene: TRBJ1-6; V gene: TRBV7-2; D gene: .; CDR3 protein: CASSLAVRNNSPLHF
J gene: TRBJ2-7; V gene: TRBV18; D gene: .; CDR3 protein: CASSPPGVSSEQYF
J gene: TRBJ2-1; V gene: TRBV28; D gene: TRBD2; CDR3 protein: CASRFTLAGRSYNEQFF
J gene: TRBJ2-2; V gene: TRBV11-3; D gene: TRBD1; CDR3 protein: CASSLGGRGSDTGELFF
J gene: TRBJ1-2; V gene: TRBV29-1; D gene: .; CDR3 protein: CSVASNYGYTF
J gene: TRBJ2-3; V gene: TRBV29-1; D gene: .; CDR3 protein: CSALGGGAFTDTQYF
J gene: TRBJ2-1; V gene: TRBV10-3; D gene: TRBD1; CDR3 protein: CASRTGLDNEQFF
J gene: TRBJ2-1; V gene: TRBV9; D gene: TRBD2; CDR3 protein: CASSVLAGVDEQFF
J gene: TRBJ2-7; V gene: TRBV29-1; D gene: .; CDR3 protein: CSVKVTKGYEQYF
J gene: TRBJ2-7; V gene: TRBV18; D gene: .; CDR3 protein: CASSPQGGVSGEQYF
J gene: TRBJ2-7; V gene: TRBV10-1; D gene: .; CDR3 protein: CASSPGLGIYEQYF
J gene: TRBJ2-3; V gene: TRBV27; D gene: .; CDR3 protein: CASVGFGTDTQYF
J gene: TRBJ1-5; V gene: TRBV7-2; D gene: .; CDR3 protein: CASSPGTRGNQPQHF
J gene: TRBJ1-5; V gene: TRBV19; D gene: .; CDR3 protein: CASTGENQPQHF
J gene: TRBJ2-5; V gene: TRBV6-6; D gene: TRBD1; CDR3 protein: CASSYGQGEGLETQYF
J gene: TRBJ1-1; V gene: TRBV9; D gene: .; CDR3 protein: CASNAGDPATEAFF
J gene: TRBJ1-4; V gene: TRBV6-1; D gene: .; CDR3 protein: CASSEWGQGEKLFF
J gene: TRBJ1-2; V gene: TRBV29-1; D gene: .; CDR3 protein: CSVYVDSYYGYTF
J gene: TRBJ2-5; V gene: TRBV7-9; D gene: .; CDR3 protein: CASSIRGGGLQETQYF
J gene: TRBJ2-7; V gene: TRBV12-2; D gene: .; CDR3 protein: CASRLGAGLDSYEQYF
J gene: TRBJ2-3; V gene: TRBV6-7; D gene: .; CDR3 protein: CASSQRGAGGPSTDTQYF
J gene: TRBJ1-1; V gene: TRBV5-1; D gene: TRBD1; CDR3 protein: CASSLFSGQGNTEAFF
J gene: TRBJ2-7; V gene: TRBV5-4; D gene: .; CDR3 protein: CASSAFGTEGQYF
J gene: TRBJ2-5; V gene: TRBV4-3; D gene: .; CDR3 protein: CASSQDRRGQETQYF
J gene: TRBJ2-7; V gene: TRBV29-1; D gene: .; CDR3 protein: CSIENNQSYEQYF
J gene: TRBJ2-5; V gene: TRBV5-1; D gene: .; CDR3 protein: CASSLAVGSETQYF
J gene: TRBJ1-1; V gene: TRBV18; D gene: .; CDR3 protein: CASSPFEGTEAFF
J gene: TRBJ2-7; V gene: TRBV6-5; D gene: TRBD1; CDR3 protein: CASRNRGREQYF
J gene: TRBJ1-1; V gene: TRBV5-1; D gene: .; CDR3 protein: CASSPGAGNTEAFF
J gene: TRBJ1-1; V gene: TRBV19; D gene: TRBD1; CDR3 protein: CASSIGTGSGTEAFF
J gene: TRBJ1-1; V gene: TRBV5-1; D gene: .; CDR3 protein: CASSLAVNTEAFF
J gene: TRBJ1-3; V gene: TRBV9; D gene: TRBD1; CDR3 protein: CASSAWDSSGNTIYF
J gene: TRBJ1-2; V gene: TRBV19; D gene: .; CDR3 protein: CASSRLAYGYTF
J gene: TRBJ1-1; V gene: TRBV6-5; D gene: .; CDR3 protein: CASTYGEWGTEAFF
J gene: TRBJ1-1; V gene: TRBV7-9; D gene: .; CDR3 protein: CASRYPMPTQTDTEAFF
J gene: TRBJ2-2; V gene: TRBV27; D gene: .; CDR3 protein: CASSSGVTGELFF
J gene: TRBJ2-7; V gene: TRBV16; D gene: .; CDR3 protein: CASSRFRDSYEQYF
J gene: TRBJ2-5; V gene: TRBV9; D gene: .; CDR3 protein: CASSAWGSTRETQYF
J gene: TRBJ2-7; V gene: TRBV11-2; D gene: TRBD2; CDR3 protein: CASSLTSGSSYEQYF
J gene: TRBJ2-7; V gene: TRBV5-1; D gene: TRBD2; CDR3 protein: CASSLAASGRFYEQYF
J gene: TRBJ2-3; V gene: TRBV6-1; D gene: TRBD2; CDR3 protein: CASSEPDPGLAPSSMTDTQYF
J gene: TRBJ2-1; V gene: TRBV9; D gene: .; CDR3 protein: CASSFLGGQQFF
J gene: TRBJ2-4; V gene: TRBV4-1; D gene: .; CDR3 protein: CASSQDNQGENIQYF
J gene: TRBJ2-5; V gene: TRBV7-9; D gene: .; CDR3 protein: CASSFGQPTQYF
J gene: TRBJ2-5; V gene: TRBV5-6; D gene: .; CDR3 protein: CASSGHTQYF
J gene: TRBJ2-7; V gene: TRBV6-6; D gene: TRBD2; CDR3 protein: CASSSAGLAGFYEQYF
J gene: TRBJ2-5; V gene: TRBV7-2; D gene: .; CDR3 protein: CASSPKATGETQYF
J gene: TRBJ2-7; V gene: TRBV10-3; D gene: .; CDR3 protein: CAISEAGYNEQYF
J gene: TRBJ1-2; V gene: TRBV10-3; D gene: .; CDR3 protein: CAISESRSPNYGYTF
J gene: TRBJ2-5; V gene: TRBV27; D gene: TRBD2; CDR3 protein: CASSLTSGRAEPQYF
J gene: TRBJ2-7; V gene: TRBV6-5; D gene: .; CDR3 protein: CASSSQEGEQYF
J gene: TRBJ2-1; V gene: TRBV18; D gene: .; CDR3 protein: CASSRAGTVYNEQFF
J gene: TRBJ1-4; V gene: TRBV5-6; D gene: .; CDR3 protein: CASSWGRRGAKLFF
J gene: TRBJ2-1; V gene: TRBV5-4; D gene: .; CDR3 protein: CASSLEPLYDNEQFF
J gene: TRBJ2-7; V gene: TRBV29-1; D gene: TRBD1; CDR3 protein: CSVETGAYEQYF
J gene: TRBJ2-2; V gene: TRBV28; D gene: TRBD2; CDR3 protein: CASSLRGGAGELFF